This T cell receptor (beta chain) comes out of a study of shared clonotypes between healthy human individuals. Study-level points and caveats: Compared with memory subsets, naive subsets generally had larger estimated richness. Deeper or shallower sequencing was expected to change how clonotypes are shared among donors.

Points on this clone: Its antigen is unknown.

The data were produced by immunoSEQ multiplex PCR, yet TCRdb's version contains in-frame clones alone and is incomplete. In the table there are more than 1.2 million clones, 98% to 99% of which are singletons. The CDR3 is made up of 13 amino acids. The V and J ends lost 6 bases and 5 bases, in that order; junction bases with no gene match: 6. Germline lookup yields CDR1 PRHDT and CDR2 FYEKMQ (reference sequence). Sequenced sample: naive CD4+ T cells sorted from blood. Subset specified: CD45RA+ positively selected. The sequence was collected from a man younger than 45 in good health. The chain links TRBV13 to TRBJ2-7, with TRBD1 matching over 8 bases. The CDR3 loop reads CASSPQGDHEQYF. CDR3 sequence (DNA): TGTGCCAGCAGTCCACAGGGGGACCACGAGCAGTACTTC.